Following are 21 T cell receptor beta chains from one sample sequenced in a study of blood T cell repertoires in COVID-19. Clones were sequenced by immunoSEQ multiplex PCR, and TCRdb holds only the in-frame ones, with some missing. Among some 99,000 clones, about 85% were seen once, and the ten largest hold 9.5% to 12%. The sequencing sample was made of peripheral blood. The receptors come from a woman over 75 with acute or convalescent COVID-19.

The genes are TRBV15 and TRBJ2-1, with 8 bases lining up with TRBD1. Looked up from germline, CDR1 is LNHNV and CDR2 is YYDKDF (reference sequence). CDR3 size: 15 residues. With V trimmed by 4 bases and J by 8 bases, 10 bases remained unmatched. CDR3: CATSISGGAFYEQFF. CDR3 coding DNA: TGTGCCACCAGCATTTCAGGGGGCGCCTTCTATGAGCAGTTCTTC. Full variable domain (missing parts from reference TRBV15 and TRBJ2-1): DAMVIQNPRYQVTQFGKPVTLSCSQTLNHNVMYWYQQKSSQAPKLLFHYYDKDFNNEADTPDNFQSRRPNTSFCFLDIRSPGLGDTAMYLCATSISGGAFYEQFFGPGTRLTVL.

This clone appeared a single time. The V and J genes are TRBV25-1 and TRBJ1-1; TRBD1 matches 9 bases. CDR3 length: 14 residues. The V segment lost 4 bases and the J segment 1 base; nucleotides outside the gene matches: 1. Germline assignment: CDR1 MGHDK and CDR2 SYGVNS. The CDR3 DNA follows: TGTGCCAGCAGTGCGGACAGGGGGAACACTGAAGCTTTCTTT. The encoded protein is CASSADRGNTEAFF. The complete variable domain, with remaining parts taken from reference TRBV25-1 and TRBJ1-1, reads EADIYQTPRYLVIGTGKKITLECSQTMGHDKMYWYQQDPGMELHLIHYSYGVNSTEKGDLSSESTVSRIRTEHFPLTLESARPSHTSQYLCASSADRGNTEAFFGQGTRLTVV.

The chain recombines TRBV18 with TRBJ2-5, with no clear D. Between the trimmed V and J ends, which lost 7 bases and 2 bases, there was a span of 11 bases. In germline, CDR1 is KGHSH, CDR2 LQKENI. This CDR3 contains 13 residues. As DNA, the CDR3 is TGTGCCAGCTTATCAGGAAGACAAGAGACCCAGTACTTC. Protein product: CASLSGRQETQYF.

This clone was counted only a few times. CDR3 DNA: TGTGCCAGCTCACCACCGACAGGGTTGAATCAGCCCCAGCATTTT. Protein sequence: CASSPPTGLNQPQHF. This chain uses TRBV18 with TRBJ1-5; TRBD1 aligns across 7 bases. J gave up 4 bases and V 0 bases, and 3 bases lay outside the gene matches. The CDR3 extends over 15 amino acids. Germline V gene lookup returns CDR1 KGHSH and CDR2 LQKENI.

The V gene is TRBV28, the J gene TRBJ2-2; tentatively, D is TRBD2 (6 bases). The CDR3 covers 15 residues. V lost 6 bases, J lost 7 bases, and 18 bases lay in between. The germline CDR1 and CDR2 sequences are MDHEN and SYDVKM. CDR3 nucleotide sequence: TGTGCCAGCAGCTTCCCCGGTCGAGCGGGCGGGGAGCTGTTTTTT. This codes for CASSFPGRAGGELFF.

This chain joins TRBV18 and TRBJ2-6; the D gene is possibly TRBD1 (6 bases). The CDR3 loop spans 18 amino acids. In germline, CDR1 is KGHSH, CDR2 LQKENI. V lost 3 bases to trimming and J lost 4 bases, with 19 bases between them. As DNA, the CDR3 is TGTGCCAGCTCACCTGCCAATCCTGGGGGCACAGGGGCCAACGTCCTGACTTTC. Protein sequence: CASSPANPGGTGANVLTF.

The V and J genes are TRBV27 and TRBJ1-2, with TRBD1 identical over 9 bases. Germline CDR1 reads MNHEY; CDR2 reads SMNVEV (reference sequence). V trimming: 5 bases; J trimming: 5 bases; junction bases outside the gene matches: 6. This CDR3 is 14 amino acids long. The CDR3 here is CASSTPGQGYGYTF. As DNA, the CDR3 is TGTGCCAGCAGTACACCGGGACAGGGATATGGCTACACCTTC.

The V and J genes are TRBV2 and TRBJ2-5, with D unclear. The CDR3 has 14 residues. The V end was cut by 4 bases, the J end by 2 bases, with 11 bases between. Germline CDR1 and CDR2: SNHLY and FYNNEI. CDR3 loop: CASSVGRSQETQYF. The CDR3 DNA sequence: TGTGCCAGCAGTGTAGGCAGGTCACAAGAGACCCAGTACTTC. Using reference TRBV2 and TRBJ2-5 for the parts outside the CDR3, the full variable domain is EPEVTQTPSHQVTQMGQEVILRCVPISNHLYFYWYRQILGQKVEFLVSFYNNEISEKSEIFDDQFSVERPDGSNFTLKIRSTKLEDSAMYFCASSVGRSQETQYFGPGTRLLVL.

The chain combines TRBV27 with TRBJ2-5; unclear D gene. V was clipped by 4 bases and J by 1 base, with 13 bases between them. CDR1 is MNHEY and CDR2 is SMNVEV in the germline V gene (reference sequence). There are 15 residues in the CDR3. CDR3 in DNA: TGTGCCAGCAGTTCAGACTGGATTACCCAAGAGACCCAGTACTTC. Encoded protein: CASSSDWITQETQYF.

The rearrangement joins TRBV24-1 to TRBJ2-2; D is perhaps TRBD1 (6 bases). The CDR3 spans 16 residues. CDR1 KGHDR and CDR2 SFDVKD come from the germline V gene. V shed 4 bases and J shed 5 bases, with 16 bases lying between them. The CDR3 here is CATSDTGQWGTGELFF. CDR3 nucleotide sequence: TGTGCCACCAGTGACACCGGACAGTGGGGGACCGGGGAGCTGTTTTTT.

The chain carries TRBV6-2 or TRBV6-3 and TRBJ1-2; D is undetermined. This CDR3 spans 15 amino acids. Germline CDR1 reads MNHEY; CDR2 reads SVGEGT. The V end was cut by 6 bases, the J end by 4 bases, with 18 bases between. The CDR3 loop is CASSPPRQATYGYTF. The CDR3 DNA reads as TGTGCCAGCAGCCCCCCCCGGCAGGCTACCTATGGCTACACCTTC.

The rearrangement joins TRBV4-1 to TRBJ1-2, with D possibly TRBD1 on 6 matching bases. Germline CDR1 reads MGHRA; CDR2 reads YSYEKL. V was shortened by 1 base and J by 0 bases, with 6 bases between the two germline ends. The CDR3 length is 14 residues. CDR3 in DNA: TGCGCCAGCAGCCAAGGACAGGCTAACTATGGCTACACCTTC. This gives the protein CASSQGQANYGYTF.

This chain links TRBV19 with TRBJ2-1; possible D gene TRBD2, 6 bases. V shed 9 bases and J shed 2 bases, with 14 bases lying between them. The CDR3 covers 14 residues. Germline values: CDR1 LNHDA, CDR2 SQIVND (reference sequence). The CDR3 is CASRQGGTYNEQFF. For the CDR3, the DNA is TGTGCCAGCCGTCAGGGAGGCACCTACAATGAGCAGTTCTTC.

V gene TRBV7-6 combines with J gene TRBJ1-5; 7 bases agree with TRBD1. Unmatched junction bases numbered 3, after V lost 1 base and J lost 6 bases. The CDR3 is 14 amino acids. CDR1 and CDR2 (germline): SGHVS, FNYEAQ. CDR3 DNA: TGTGCCAGCAGCTTAGGACAGGGAAGTCAGCCCCAGCATTTT. This sequence encodes CASSLGQGSQPQHF.

This clone occurred once. V and J are TRBV5-6 and TRBJ1-1; perhaps TRBD1 as D (6 bases). Germline CDR1 reads SGHDT; CDR2 reads YYEEEE. V gave up 5 bases and J gave up 4 bases, with 18 bases separating them. The CDR3 has 15 residues. The CDR3 loop reads CASSWKGWGPTEAFF. CDR3 nucleotides: TGTGCCAGCAGTTGGAAAGGGTGGGGGCCCACTGAAGCTTTCTTT.

The chain has TRBV6-2 or TRBV6-3 and TRBJ2-5; unclear D gene. Germline-derived CDR1 and CDR2 are MNHEY and SVGEGT. The V and J ends lost 5 bases and 5 bases respectively, with 18 bases between them. The CDR3 spans 15 residues. The DNA for the CDR3 is TGTGCCAGCAGTGATCGGATAGGAGACCTGGAGACCCAGTACTTC. Its translation is CASSDRIGDLETQYF.

A note on this clone: The junction departs from the called germline gene at one end, perhaps through a read error. The chain is built from TRBV7-9 and TRBJ1-4, with 9 nucleotides matching TRBD1. Per germline, CDR1 SEHNR and CDR2 FQNEAQ (reference sequence). This CDR3 is 12 amino acids long. The CDR3, as DNA: TGTGCCAGCAGCCAAACGGGACAGGGAAAGTCTTTT. Translating gives CASSQTGQGKSF.

This clone appeared a single time. CDR3 sequence: CASSQAGQGAYEQYF. The CDR3 coding sequence is TGTGCCAGCAGCCAAGCAGGACAGGGGGCTTACGAGCAGTACTTC. This sequence joins TRBV4-2 and TRBJ2-7; 11 bases are a match to TRBD1. The V segment lost 1 base and the J segment 4 bases; nucleotides outside the gene matches: 3. Germline CDR1 reads LGHNA; CDR2 reads YNFKEQ. The CDR3 has 15 amino acids.

V usage is TRBV28 and J usage is TRBJ2-7; TRBD2 matches at 10 bases. The CDR3 length is 16 residues. Germline-derived CDR1 and CDR2 are MDHEN and SYDVKM. J gave up 3 bases and V 2 bases, and 7 bases lay outside the gene matches. Here the CDR3 DNA reads TGTGCCAGCAGTTTAGAGGGAGCGGGGGGGTTCTACGAGCAGTACGTC. This gives the protein CASSLEGAGGFYEQYV.

This chain connects TRBV2 to TRBJ2-7, with D tentatively TRBD1 (5 bases). CDR1 SNHLY and CDR2 FYNNEI come from the germline V gene. The CDR3 is made up of 13 amino acids. V was shortened by 6 bases and J by 4 bases, with 13 bases between the two germline ends. In DNA form, the CDR3 reads TGTGCCAGCAGCTCCGAAGGGGATTACGAGCAGTACTTC. It encodes CASSSEGDYEQYF.

This chain uses TRBV7-6 with TRBJ2-1, with D perhaps TRBD1 (6 bases). This CDR3 is built from 16 residues. Looked up from germline, CDR1 is SGHVS and CDR2 is FNYEAQ. Trimming stripped 1 base from V and 6 bases from J, with 16 bases between. The CDR3 is CASSLGQAGVGNEQFF. As DNA, the CDR3 is TGTGCCAGCAGCTTAGGACAGGCAGGGGTCGGCAATGAGCAGTTCTTC.